A single sample is the source of the 18 T cell receptor beta chains below, sequenced in a study of shared clonotypes between healthy human individuals. Method: immunoSEQ multiplex PCR; TCRdb's copy keeps in-frame clones and lacks some. The sample consists of around 510,000 clones, roughly 95% of them appearing once. What was sequenced was naive CD4+ T cells sorted from blood. Subset meaning: CD45RA+ positively selected. The receptor source for this set is a woman in her thirties in good health.

This rearrangement joins TRBV4-2 to TRBJ2-5; the match to TRBD1 covers 7 bases. The DNA end is a closer match to TRBJ2-7, so the J assignment may be wrong. This CDR3 comprises 16 residues. CDR1 LGHNA and CDR2 YNFKEQ come from the germline V gene. The CDR3 DNA follows: TGTGCCAGCAGCCAAGAGGGACAGCCAACGACATACGAGCAGTACTTC. It yields the protein CASSQEGQPTTYEQYF.

V and J are TRBV6-5 and TRBJ2-7; TRBD1 is a possible D gene (6 bases). The CDR3 extends over 12 amino acids. Deletions cut 5 bases from V and 6 bases from J, with 11 bases between. Germline CDR1 MNHEY, CDR2 SVGAGI. The CDR3 here is CASSEQGIEQYF. DNA for the CDR3: TGTGCCAGCAGTGAACAGGGTATCGAGCAGTACTTC.

This chain's CDR3 is CASITGAGGYNEQFF. The CDR3 coding sequence is TGTGCCAGCATCACGGGGGCAGGGGGCTACAATGAGCAGTTCTTC. The rearrangement uses TRBV28 and TRBJ2-1; a possible D gene is TRBD1 (7 bases). The CDR3 contains 15 residues. CDR1 and CDR2 from the germline V gene are MDHEN and SYDVKM. Trimming cost V 7 bases and J 3 bases, with 16 bases left between them.

V is TRBV19 and J is TRBJ2-1; 15 bases agree with TRBD2. The germline CDR1 and CDR2 sequences are LNHDA and SQIVND (reference sequence). Trimming took 4 bases from V and 6 from J; bases not matched to a gene: 13. CDR3 length equals 19 residues. In DNA form, the CDR3 reads TGTGCCAGTAGTACCCATTATGAGGGACTAGCGGGAGGAAGCAATGAGCAGTTCTTC. This gives the protein CASSTHYEGLAGGSNEQFF.

The count of this clone is one. This chain links TRBV28 with TRBJ2-1; D not certain. This CDR3 has 17 amino acids. Per germline, CDR1 MDHEN and CDR2 SYDVKM. The V and J ends lost 5 bases and 3 bases respectively, with 20 bases between them. CDR3 in DNA: TGTGCCAGCAGTCCACCAGTCCGACACACCTTCTACAATGAGCAGTTCTTC. It specifies CASSPPVRHTFYNEQFF. Full variable domain (outside the CDR3, taken from reference TRBV28 and TRBJ2-1): DVKVTQSSRYLVKRTGEKVFLECVQDMDHENMFWYRQDPGLGLRLIYFSYDVKMKEKGDIPEGYSVSREKKERFSLILESASTNQTSMYLCASSPPVRHTFYNEQFFGPGTRLTVL.

This sequence joins TRBV28 and TRBJ2-7; 7 nucleotides line up with TRBD1. Germline CDR1 and CDR2: MDHEN and SYDVKM. The trim removed 5 bases at V and 1 base at J, leaving 5 bases unmatched. The CDR3 loop spans 14 amino acids. The CDR3 coding sequence is TGTGCCAGCAGTCCGAGGGGGCGGTCCTACGAGCAGTACTTC. Translating it yields CASSPRGRSYEQYF.

This chain connects TRBV28 to TRBJ2-7, with TRBD1 identical over 9 bases. CDR3 length: 14 residues. Germline trimming cut 5 bases from V and 4 bases from J; bases unmatched to any gene: 6. Germline assignment: CDR1 MDHEN and CDR2 SYDVKM. CDR3 DNA sequence: TGTGCCAGCAGTGATCCGGGACAGGGTTACGAGCAGTACTTC. It encodes CASSDPGQGYEQYF.

The chain carries TRBV27 and TRBJ2-5, with 8 bases matching TRBD2. The J call could be wrong; TRBJ2-7 is a better fit for the DNA end. This CDR3 region has 15 residues. Germline lookup yields CDR1 MNHEY and CDR2 SMNVEV (reference sequence). CDR3 bases: TGTGCCAGCAGTCGAGCCGGGACTAGGCCGGCCGAGCAGTACTTC. Translation: CASSRAGTRPAEQYF.

In nucleotides, the CDR3 is TGCGCCAGCAGCTTGGGACGTGACAGGGCGGGCCACGAGCAGTACTTC. This translates into CASSLGRDRAGHEQYF. The V gene is TRBV5-1, the J gene TRBJ2-7; 7 nucleotides align to TRBD1. The germline gives CDR1 SGHRS, CDR2 YFSETQ. V was clipped by 0 bases and J by 5 bases; unmatched bases: 11. CDR3 length equals 16 residues.

This sequence joins TRBV5-1 and TRBJ1-2; D gene uncertain. The V gene lost 1 base and the J gene lost 8 bases, with 15 bases spanning the gap. The CDR3 is 14 residues long. CDR1 and CDR2 (germline): SGHRS, YFSETQ. CDR3 in amino acids: CASSLNLNPSGYTF. The CDR3 DNA sequence: TGCGCCAGCAGCTTGAACCTCAACCCATCGGGCTACACCTTC. The variable domain in full, with the rest retrieved from reference TRBV5-1 and TRBJ1-2, is KAGVTQTPRYLIKTRGQQVTLSCSPISGHRSVSWYQQTPGQGLQFLFEYFSETQRNKGNFPGRFSGRQFSNSRSEMNVSTLELGDSALYLCASSLNLNPSGYTFGSGTRLTVV.

The V and J genes are TRBV11-2 and TRBJ2-3; D may be TRBD2 (5 bases). Germline V gene sequence: CDR1 SGHAT, CDR2 FQNNGV. V was shortened by 3 bases and J by 2 bases, with 6 bases between the two germline ends. The CDR3 spans 13 residues. This chain's CDR3 is CASSLRATDTQYF. In nucleotides, the CDR3 is TGTGCCAGCAGCTTGAGGGCCACAGATACGCAGTATTTT.

This clone was picked up one time. The rearrangement joins TRBV4-2 to TRBJ2-7; TRBD1 or TRBD2 may be the D gene (5 bases each). Germline V gives CDR1 LGHNA, CDR2 YNFKEQ. CDR3 length: 13 residues. V was pared by 0 bases and J by 5 bases, with 8 bases between. The CDR3 here is CASSQDGGNEQYF. CDR3 bases: TGTGCCAGCAGCCAAGATGGGGGTAACGAGCAGTACTTC.

This chain joins TRBV11-2 and TRBJ2-7, with 10 bases identical to TRBD2. Germline V gene lookup returns CDR1 SGHAT and CDR2 FQNNGV. J gave up 4 bases and V 5 bases, and 8 bases lay outside the gene matches. This CDR3 comprises 15 residues. Written as DNA, the CDR3 is TGTGCCAGCAGCGAACCCAGCGGGAGGGGGTACGAGCAGTACTTC. The encoded protein is CASSEPSGRGYEQYF.

The V gene is TRBV4-1, the J gene TRBJ1-1, with D unclear. V lost 1 base, J lost 0 bases, and 9 bases lay in between. The CDR3 contains 15 residues. From germline, CDR1 is MGHRA and CDR2 YSYEKL. The CDR3 protein is CASSQVPGLNTEAFF. DNA for the CDR3: TGCGCCAGCAGCCAAGTCCCGGGCCTGAACACTGAAGCTTTCTTT.

This chain uses TRBV29-1 with TRBJ1-4; D remains ambiguous. In germline, CDR1 is SQVTM, CDR2 ANQGSEA. V was trimmed by 6 bases and J by 0 bases, leaving 8 bases between them. CDR3 length equals 13 residues. Written as DNA, the CDR3 is TGCAGCGTCCTAGATGCAACTAATGAAAAACTGTTTTTT. Its protein is CSVLDATNEKLFF.

J is TRBJ1-4 and V is TRBV19; D is undetermined. Germline CDR1 reads LNHDA; CDR2 reads SQIVND (reference sequence). CDR3 size: 14 residues. V was clipped by 7 bases and J by 0 bases, with 9 bases between them. The CDR3: CASTEEPTNEKLFF. In DNA form, the CDR3 reads TGTGCCAGTACCGAGGAGCCAACTAATGAAAAACTGTTTTTT.

This chain connects TRBV28 to TRBJ1-2, with a weak D call TRBD1 (6 bases). Germline CDR1 MDHEN, CDR2 SYDVKM. Between the trimmed V and J ends, which lost 5 bases and 8 bases, there was a span of 21 bases. The CDR3 is 15 amino acids. CDR3 nucleotides: TGTGCCAGCAGTCTTCCGGACAGTCCTAGGCAAGGCTACACCTTC. Translation: CASSLPDSPRQGYTF.

V is TRBV7-9 and J is TRBJ2-2; D unresolved. Germline V gene sequence: CDR1 SEHNR, CDR2 FQNEAQ (reference sequence). The CDR3 has 13 residues. Trimming pared 0 bases from V and 7 bases from J, leaving 6 bases between. The CDR3 DNA is TGTGCCAGCAGCTTAGCTCGGATCGGGGAGCTGTTTTTT. Protein sequence: CASSLARIGELFF.